This TCR beta chain originates from a study of blood T cell repertoires in COVID-19. In the study overall: Acute-phase and convalescent COVID-19 samples originated in the United States, Italy and Spain.

The method was immunoSEQ multiplex PCR; TCRdb's version includes in-frame clones alone and lacks a portion of them. The table shows 250,000 to 300,000 clones, with 65% to 90% occurring only once. V was clipped by 0 bases and J by 7 bases; unmatched bases: 6. Germline V gene sequence: CDR1 SGHNT, CDR2 YYREEE (reference sequence). The CDR3 has 16 amino acids. One Seattle source followed patients from active infection through their disease course. The sequencing sample was made of peripheral blood. The clonotype was recovered from a woman in her seventies with COVID-19, enrolled during active disease. The gene calls are TRBV5-4 and TRBJ2-1, with 11 nucleotides matching TRBD1. The CDR3 loop is CASSLGTGGAYNEQFF. The CDR3 bases are TGTGCCAGCAGCTTGGGGACAGGGGGCGCGTATAATGAGCAGTTCTTC.